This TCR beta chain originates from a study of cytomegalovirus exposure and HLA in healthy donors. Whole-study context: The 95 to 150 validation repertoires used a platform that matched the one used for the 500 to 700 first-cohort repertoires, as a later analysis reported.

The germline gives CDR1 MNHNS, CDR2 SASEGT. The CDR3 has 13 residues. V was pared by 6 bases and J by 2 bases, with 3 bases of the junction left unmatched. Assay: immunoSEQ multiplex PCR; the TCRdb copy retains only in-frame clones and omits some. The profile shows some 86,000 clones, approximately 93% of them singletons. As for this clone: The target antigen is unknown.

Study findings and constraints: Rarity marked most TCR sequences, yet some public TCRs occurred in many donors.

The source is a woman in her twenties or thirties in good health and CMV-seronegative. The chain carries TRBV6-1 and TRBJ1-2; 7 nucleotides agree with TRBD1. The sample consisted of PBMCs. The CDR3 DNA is TGTGCCAGCAGGCTGACAGGGAACTATGGCTACACCTTC. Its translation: CASRLTGNYGYTF.